This T cell receptor (beta chain) was captured by sequencing in a study of early T cells in non-severe SARS-CoV-2 infection. Study in general: Investigators sequenced bulk RNA drawn from unsorted whole blood, and chains remained unpaired.

This clonotype was seen a few times. The CDR3 covers 17 residues. Germline loops: CDR1 DFQATT, CDR2 SNEGSKA (reference sequence). With 5 bases clipped from V and 4 bases from J, the junction kept 16 bases outside the gene matches. Individual cDNA molecules were tagged with unique molecular identifiers. TCRdb fed the 5' RACE reads into MiXCR, producing one record per CDR3 protein. The sample consists of some 75,000 distinct CDR3 sequences, approximately 14% of them appearing once. The chain couples TRBV20-1 to TRBJ1-2; 10 bases are shared with TRBD1. Sequencing input: whole blood. The clonotype originates from an adult who was a healthcare worker with PCR-confirmed SARS-CoV-2 infection or an uninfected control (not recorded which). The CDR3: CSAQTGTGDLSFYGYTF. The DNA for the CDR3 is TGCAGTGCTCAAACCGGGACAGGGGACCTATCTTTCTATGGCTACACCTTC.